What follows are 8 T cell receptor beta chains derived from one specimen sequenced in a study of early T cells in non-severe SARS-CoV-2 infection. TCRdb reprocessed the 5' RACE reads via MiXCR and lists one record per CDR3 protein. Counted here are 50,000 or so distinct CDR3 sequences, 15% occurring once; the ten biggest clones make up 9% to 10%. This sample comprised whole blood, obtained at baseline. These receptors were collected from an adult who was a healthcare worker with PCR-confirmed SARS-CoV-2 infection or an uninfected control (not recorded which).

DNA of the CDR3: TGCGCCAGCAGCACGCCGGGACAGGGAGGCAATGAGCAGTTCTTC. Protein: CASSTPGQGGNEQFF. The chain links TRBV5-1 to TRBJ2-1; 9 nucleotides match TRBD1. The CDR3 is made up of 15 amino acids. The J segment lost 6 bases and the V segment lost 4 bases, leaving 8 bases of the junction unmatched. The germline V gene has CDR1 SGHRS and CDR2 YFSETQ.

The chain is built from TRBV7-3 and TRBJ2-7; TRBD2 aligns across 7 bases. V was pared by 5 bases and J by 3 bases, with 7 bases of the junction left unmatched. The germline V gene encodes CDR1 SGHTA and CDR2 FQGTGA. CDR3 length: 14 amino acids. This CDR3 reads CASSPAGELYEQYF. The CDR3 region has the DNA TGTGCCAGCAGCCCCGCGGGAGAACTCTACGAGCAGTACTTC.

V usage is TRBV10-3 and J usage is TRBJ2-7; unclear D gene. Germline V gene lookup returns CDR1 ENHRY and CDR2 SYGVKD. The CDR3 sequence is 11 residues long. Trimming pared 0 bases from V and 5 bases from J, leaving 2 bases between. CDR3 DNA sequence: TGTGCCATCAGTGAGTCCAACGAGCAGTACTTC. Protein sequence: CAISESNEQYF.

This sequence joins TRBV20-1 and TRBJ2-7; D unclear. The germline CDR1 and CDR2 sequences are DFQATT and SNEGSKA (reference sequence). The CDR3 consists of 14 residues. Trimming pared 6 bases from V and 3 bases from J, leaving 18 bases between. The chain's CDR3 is CSAQIRDSFYEQYF. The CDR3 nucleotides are TGCAGTGCCCAGATTCGAGACTCATTCTACGAGCAGTACTTC.

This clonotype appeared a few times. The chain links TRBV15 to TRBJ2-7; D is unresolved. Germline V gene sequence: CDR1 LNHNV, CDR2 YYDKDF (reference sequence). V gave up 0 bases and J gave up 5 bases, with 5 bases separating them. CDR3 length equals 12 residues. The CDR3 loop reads CATSRDRNEQYF. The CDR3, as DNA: TGTGCCACCAGCAGAGACAGGAACGAGCAGTACTTC.

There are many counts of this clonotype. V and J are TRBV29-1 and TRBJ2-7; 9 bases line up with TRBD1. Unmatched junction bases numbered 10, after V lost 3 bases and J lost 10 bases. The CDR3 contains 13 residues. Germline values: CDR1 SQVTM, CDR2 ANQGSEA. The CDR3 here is CSVEDRGGWKQYF. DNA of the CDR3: TGCAGCGTTGAGGACAGGGGAGGATGGAAACAGTACTTC.

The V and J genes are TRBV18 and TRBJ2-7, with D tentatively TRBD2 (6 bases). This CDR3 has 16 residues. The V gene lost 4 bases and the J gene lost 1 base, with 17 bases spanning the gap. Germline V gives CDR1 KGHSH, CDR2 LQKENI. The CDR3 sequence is CASSLTGTSTSYEQYF. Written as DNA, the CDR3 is TGTGCCAGCTCACTAACAGGTACTAGCACATCCTACGAGCAGTACTTC.

CDR3 bases: TGTGCCAGCAGAGGAACGACAGGGAACACTGAAGCTTTCTTT. Its translation is CASRGTTGNTEAFF. The chain has TRBV6-1 and TRBJ1-1, with D tentatively TRBD1 (6 bases). The V gene lost 6 bases and the J gene lost 1 base, with 12 bases spanning the gap. This CDR3 contains 14 residues. The germline V gene has CDR1 MNHNS and CDR2 SASEGT.